This T cell receptor (beta chain) was sequenced for a study of T cell responses to AZD1222 COVID-19 vaccine. The study, taken as a whole, reports: Sampling captured repertoires only after the peak T cell response.

This CDR3 comprises 13 residues. V lost 2 bases, J lost 2 bases, and 6 bases lay in between. Per the germline V gene, CDR1 is LGHDT and CDR2 is YNNKEL (reference sequence). Sequenced by immunoSEQ multiplex PCR; TCRdb stores in-frame clones only, minus some. The sample lists tens of thousands of clones; 89% were seen once. With regard to this clone: Antigen unknown.

The sequenced sample was peripheral blood, obtained on day 0 of AZD1222 vaccination. This sequence joins TRBV3-1 (or the pseudogene TRBV3-2) and TRBJ1-2, with unresolved D. The sequence came from an adult in good health. The CDR3 sequence is CASSQLGNYGYTF. The CDR3, as DNA: TGTGCCAGCAGCCAATTAGGGAACTATGGCTACACCTTC.